A selection of T cell receptor beta chains follows, all from one sample in a study of response to subunit inactivated influenza vaccine. From the RT-PCR reads, TCRdb called clonotypes with MiXCR, one entry per CDR3 protein. The sample carries some 300,000 distinct CDR3 sequences, about 20% recorded once. The sample here was PBMCs from blood, taken roughly 20 months after vaccination. The receptors stem from a man aged 50-75 years who received an inactivated influenza vaccine. CDR3s include the opening cysteine and the closing phenylalanine or tryptophan. A D gene is named only where the DNA matches it firmly. A row's size may be missing; if present it is once, few, many or a size class.

TRBV5-1	TRBJ1-1	NA	NA	CASRNTGNTEAFF	TGCGCCAGCAGGAACACAGGGAACACTGAAGCTTTCTTT
TRBV25-1	TRBJ1-3	NA	TRBD1	CASRLDRGPIPRSGNTIYF	TGTGCCAGCAGGCTGGACAGGGGCCCCATCCCACGCTCTGGAAACACCATATATTTT
TRBV30	TRBJ1-1	NA	NA	CAWSSLGGWTEAFF	TGTGCCTGGAGTAGTCTTGGGGGTTGGACTGAAGCTTTCTTT
TRBV29-1	TRBJ1-1	few	NA	CSVDDGPVSTEAFF	TGCAGCGTTGACGACGGACCTGTTAGCACTGAAGCTTTCTTT
TRBV20-1	TRBJ1-4	NA	NA	CSALSDSLRGEKLFF	TGCAGTGCCCTCTCGGACTCTCTGAGAGGTGAAAAACTGTTTTTT
TRBV10-3	TRBJ1-1	few	NA	CAIAQGAGLTEAFF	TGTGCCATCGCACAAGGGGCAGGGTTGACTGAAGCTTTCTTT
TRBV12-3/TRBV12-4	TRBJ1-2	few	TRBD1	CASSLAPDRDYTF	TGTGCCAGCAGTTTAGCCCCCGACAGGGATTACACCTTC
TRBV5-5	TRBJ1-6	NA	NA	CASSLLRQPNSPLHF	TGTGCCAGCAGCTTATTGCGGCAGCCCAATTCACCCCTCCACTTT
TRBV7-2	TRBJ1-1	many	NA	CASSLAPTGLMNTEAFF	TGTGCCAGCAGCTTAGCCCCCACAGGGCTCATGAACACTGAAGCTTTCTTT
TRBV29-1	TRBJ1-5	many	NA	CSVAVAGSNQPQHF	TGCAGCGTTGCCGTCGCAGGTAGCAATCAGCCCCAGCATTTT